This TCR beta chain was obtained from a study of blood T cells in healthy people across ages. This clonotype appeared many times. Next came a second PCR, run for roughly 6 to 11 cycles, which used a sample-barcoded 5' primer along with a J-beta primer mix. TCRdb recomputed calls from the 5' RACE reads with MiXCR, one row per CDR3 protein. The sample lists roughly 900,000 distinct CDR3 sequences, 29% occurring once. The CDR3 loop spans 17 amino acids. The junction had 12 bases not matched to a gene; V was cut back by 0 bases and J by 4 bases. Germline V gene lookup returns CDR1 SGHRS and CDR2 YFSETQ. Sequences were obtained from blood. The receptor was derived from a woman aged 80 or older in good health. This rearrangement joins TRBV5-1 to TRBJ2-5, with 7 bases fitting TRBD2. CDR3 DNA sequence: TGCGCCAGCAGCTTGGAACCCGGACTAGGGGCGGGAGAGACCCAGTACTTC. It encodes CASSLEPGLGAGETQYF.